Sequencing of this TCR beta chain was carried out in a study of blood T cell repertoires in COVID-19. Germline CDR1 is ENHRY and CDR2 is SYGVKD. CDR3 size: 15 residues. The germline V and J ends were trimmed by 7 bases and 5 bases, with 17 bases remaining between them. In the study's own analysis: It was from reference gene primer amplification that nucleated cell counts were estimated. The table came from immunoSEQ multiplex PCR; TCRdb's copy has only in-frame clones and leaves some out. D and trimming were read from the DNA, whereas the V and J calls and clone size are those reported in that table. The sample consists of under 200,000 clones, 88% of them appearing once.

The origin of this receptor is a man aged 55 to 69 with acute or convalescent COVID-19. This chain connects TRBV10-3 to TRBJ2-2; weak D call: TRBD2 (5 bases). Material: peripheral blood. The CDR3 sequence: CAINRLKEVTGELFF. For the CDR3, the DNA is TGTGCCATCAACCGGCTCAAGGAGGTAACCGGGGAGCTGTTTTTT.